Below are 14 T cell receptor beta chains sequenced from a single sample in a study of cytomegalovirus exposure and HLA in healthy donors. The PCR made use of 60 Vbeta and 13 Jbeta primers. The table came from immunoSEQ multiplex PCR; TCRdb's copy has only in-frame clones and leaves some out. This sample has 150,000 to 200,000 clones, with 70% to 85% found just once. The sequenced sample was PBMCs. These receptors came from a man aged 18 to 35 in good health and CMV-seronegative.

The gene calls are TRBV5-1 and TRBJ2-3; D not resolved. The CDR3 covers 14 residues. Trimming cost V 0 bases and J 2 bases, with 7 bases left between them. Per the germline V gene, CDR1 is SGHRS and CDR2 is YFSETQ. The CDR3 protein is CASSLGSVTDTQYF. In DNA form, the CDR3 reads TGCGCCAGCAGCTTGGGCAGCGTCACAGATACGCAGTATTTT.

V gene TRBV11-2 combines with J gene TRBJ2-7; 7 positions match TRBD2. Per germline, CDR1 SGHAT and CDR2 FQNNGV. The ends lost 2 bases at V and 5 bases at J; junction bases unmatched: 9. The length of the CDR3 is 15 residues. In DNA form, the CDR3 reads TGTGCCAGCAGCTTACTTTGGGAGGGGATCGACGAGCAGTACTTC. Translated: CASSLLWEGIDEQYF.

The gene calls are TRBV5-4 and TRBJ2-2; perhaps TRBD2 as D (6 bases). This CDR3 spans 15 amino acids. Germline lookup yields CDR1 SGHNT and CDR2 YYREEE (reference sequence). Trimming stripped 2 bases from V and 1 base from J, with 9 bases between. CDR3 sequence reads: CASSFGGRNTGELFF. CDR3 DNA: TGTGCCAGCAGCTTCGGAGGGAGGAACACCGGGGAGCTGTTTTTT.

V and J are TRBV27 and TRBJ2-2, with D tentatively TRBD2 (5 bases). The CDR3 consists of 15 residues. Germline V CDR1 and CDR2: MNHEY, SMNVEV (reference sequence). V was shortened by 3 bases and J by 1 base, with 9 bases between the two germline ends. This chain's CDR3 is CASSLAGLNTGELFF. CDR3 DNA sequence: TGTGCCAGCAGTTTGGCGGGTTTGAACACCGGGGAGCTGTTTTTT.

V and J are TRBV19 and TRBJ2-7; 12 bases align to TRBD2. J lost 3 bases, V lost 6 bases, and 9 bases had no gene match. The CDR3 contains 16 residues. The germline CDR1 and CDR2 sequences are LNHDA and SQIVND (reference sequence). The CDR3 spells CASSMSATSGSYEQYF. The CDR3 DNA reads as TGTGCCAGTAGCATGTCTGCGACTAGCGGGAGCTACGAGCAGTACTTC.

The chain recombines TRBV29-1 with TRBJ2-3, with D unresolved. Germline CDR1 and CDR2: SQVTM and ANQGSEA. The CDR3 is 12 amino acids. V gave up 1 base and J gave up 2 bases, with 4 bases separating them. CDR3 nucleotides: TGCAGCGTTGAAGGACTCACAGATACGCAGTATTTT. Amino acids: CSVEGLTDTQYF.

J is TRBJ2-7 and V is TRBV4-1; D is uncertain. V was shortened by 1 base and J by 3 bases, with 13 bases between the two germline ends. Germline V gene lookup returns CDR1 MGHRA and CDR2 YSYEKL. The CDR3 runs 15 residues. The CDR3 sequence is CASSQVSSTIYEQYF. In DNA form, the CDR3 reads TGCGCCAGCAGCCAAGTTTCCTCTACTATCTACGAGCAGTACTTC.

The V gene is TRBV9, the J gene TRBJ2-2; D may be TRBD1 (5 bases). There are 18 residues in the CDR3. Germline-derived CDR1 and CDR2 are SGDLS and YYNGEE. Trimming removed 0 bases at V and 5 bases at J, with 20 bases between. The CDR3 sequence: CASSVGPQAIGATGELFF. The CDR3 nucleotides are TGTGCCAGCAGCGTAGGCCCCCAAGCTATTGGGGCAACCGGGGAGCTGTTTTTT. The variable domain in full, with the rest retrieved from reference TRBV9 and TRBJ2-2, is DSGVTQTPKHLITATGQRVTLRCSPRSGDLSVYWYQQSLDQGLQFLIQYYNGEERAKGNILERFSAQQFPDLHSELNLSSLELGDSALYFCASSVGPQAIGATGELFFGEGSRLTVL.

This clone was found once. The chain couples TRBV14 to TRBJ2-5, with 12 bases that match TRBD1. Germline-derived CDR1 and CDR2 are SGHDN and FVKESK. This CDR3 has 16 amino acids. V trimming: 4 bases; J trimming: 11 bases; junction bases outside the gene matches: 14. The CDR3 loop reads CASSPWQGQGAREQYF. The CDR3 coding sequence is TGTGCCAGCAGCCCATGGCAGGGACAGGGGGCGCGTGAGCAGTACTTC. Based on the CDR3 plus reference TRBV14 and TRBJ2-5, the full variable domain is EAGVTQFPSHSVIEKGQTVTLRCDPISGHDNLYWYRRVMGKEIKFLLHFVKESKQDESGMPNNRFLAERTGGTYSTLKVQPAELEDSGVYFCASSPWQGQGAREQYFGPGTRLLVL.

The chain carries TRBV5-4 and TRBJ2-5; 9 positions match TRBD1. This CDR3 is built from 16 residues. From germline, CDR1 is SGHNT and CDR2 YYREEE (reference sequence). V shed 1 base and J 2 bases; nucleotides not matched to a gene: 6. The chain's CDR3 is CASSLYGQGLQETQYF. The CDR3 coding sequence is TGTGCCAGCAGCTTGTACGGACAGGGGTTGCAAGAGACCCAGTACTTC.

There are a few counts of this clone. The chain combines TRBV29-1 with TRBJ2-2; a weak D match, TRBD2 (6 bases). CDR3 length: 13 amino acids. Germline CDR1 is SQVTM and CDR2 is ANQGSEA. V lost 7 bases to trimming and J lost 3 bases, with 12 bases between them. In DNA form, the CDR3 reads TGCAGCGCCTCGGGGGTGGACACCGGGGAGCTGTTTTTT. Its translation: CSASGVDTGELFF.

The V call is TRBV19, the J call TRBJ2-6; no definite D call. The V gene lost 5 bases and the J gene lost 2 bases, with 13 bases spanning the gap. CDR1 and CDR2 (germline): LNHDA, SQIVND (reference sequence). This CDR3 has 16 amino acids. CDR3 coding DNA: TGTGCCAGTAGTGGTCAAATACTCCCTGGGGCCAACGTCCTGACTTTC. It codes for CASSGQILPGANVLTF. Full variable domain (missing parts from reference TRBV19 and TRBJ2-6): DGGITQSPKYLFRKEGQNVTLSCEQNLNHDAMYWYRQDPGQGLRLIYYSQIVNDFQKGDIAEGYSVSREKKESFPLTVTSAQKNPTAFYLCASSGQILPGANVLTFGAGSRLTVL.

The V and J genes are TRBV27 and TRBJ2-5; D ambiguous. Germline values: CDR1 MNHEY, CDR2 SMNVEV (reference sequence). The CDR3 has 14 residues. The ends were cut back, 5 bases at V and 0 bases at J, with 10 bases in the middle. In nucleotides, the CDR3 is TGTGCCAGCAGTAGTAGCCGAAACCAAGAGACCCAGTACTTC. This codes for CASSSSRNQETQYF.

Remarks on this clone: Other DNA sequences in the sample encode the same CDR3. The chain is built from TRBV28 and TRBJ2-4, with 7 nucleotides matching TRBD1. Germline assignment: CDR1 MDHEN and CDR2 SYDVKM. The CDR3 has 14 amino acids. V dropped 5 bases and J dropped 6; count of bases not matched to a gene: 7. The CDR3 loop is CASSRDRVGNIQYF. The CDR3 nucleotides read TGTGCCAGCAGTAGAGACAGGGTTGGAAACATTCAGTACTTC.